Listed below are T cell receptor beta chains from one sample, sequenced in a study of blood T cell repertoires in COVID-19. Measured with immunoSEQ multiplex PCR; TCRdb has only the in-frame clones, and not every one. This sample has approximately 140,000 clones, with roughly 85% found just once. Input material: peripheral blood. These receptors originate from a woman aged 55-69 years with COVID-19, enrolled during active disease. The CDR3 runs from the conserved cysteine through the conserved F or W. Fields, in order: V gene, J gene, clone size, D gene, CDR3 protein, CDR3 DNA. The D gene is left open where the match is weak. Some rows mark clone size as missing; the rest say once, few, many or name a class of expanded clone.

>TRBV5-4|TRBJ1-6|once|-
CASSKDGPWGDSPLHF
TGTGCCAGCAGCAAAGACGGGCCGTGGGGGGATTCACCCCTCCACTTT
>TRBV5-4|TRBJ1-2|once|TRBD1
CASSLAQGGYGYTF
TGTGCCAGCAGCTTGGCGCAGGGGGGCTATGGCTACACCTTC
>TRBV19|TRBJ2-2|few|TRBD2
CASSIDSGGANGELFF
TGTGCCAGTAGTATAGATAGCGGGGGGGCCAACGGGGAGCTGTTTTTT
>TRBV4-2|TRBJ2-5|-|TRBD1
CASSQDWQGDQETQYF
TGTGCCAGCAGCCAAGATTGGCAGGGGGACCAAGAGACCCAGTACTTC
>TRBV2|TRBJ2-3|-|-
CASTINRGTDTQYF
TGTGCCAGCACAATAAACCGCGGCACAGATACGCAGTATTTT
>TRBV3-1/TRBV3-2|TRBJ2-1|-|TRBD2
CASSHWRGSYNEQFF
TGTGCCAGCAGCCACTGGCGGGGGAGCTACAATGAGCAGTTCTTC
>TRBV30|TRBJ1-1|-|TRBD1
CAWSLGGAGTEAFF
TGTGCCTGGAGCCTAGGGGGCGCCGGCACTGAAGCTTTCTTT
>TRBV5-1|TRBJ1-1|-|-
CASREGGTEAFF
TGCGCCAGCAGGGAAGGGGGCACTGAAGCTTTCTTT
>TRBV5-6|TRBJ2-7|-|-
CASSQHGATYEQYF
TGTGCCAGCAGCCAACATGGGGCTACCTACGAGCAGTACTTC
>TRBV2|TRBJ1-2|-|TRBD1
CASSEEGQGARGYTF
TGTGCCAGCAGTGAAGAGGGGCAGGGGGCGCGTGGCTACACCTTC
>TRBV4-1|TRBJ2-1|-|TRBD2
CASSQERLASYNEQFF
TGCGCCAGCAGCCAAGAGAGACTAGCGTCTTACAATGAGCAGTTCTTC
>TRBV6-5|TRBJ2-2|-|-
CASSYGQGSGELFF
TGTGCCAGCAGTTACGGGCAGGGGTCCGGGGAGCTGTTTTTT
>TRBV7-9|TRBJ1-3|-|-
CASSLPGTGNTIYF
TGTGCCAGCAGCTTACCGGGTACTGGAAACACCATATATTTT
>TRBV10-3|TRBJ2-1|once|TRBD1
CAISTSTGTTFGQFF
TGTGCCATCAGTACTTCGACAGGGACGACCTTCGGGCAGTTCTTC
>TRBV28|TRBJ2-3|-|-
CALEGAGDTQYF
TGTGCTTTGGAGGGGGCTGGAGATACGCAGTATTTT
>TRBV6-1|TRBJ2-2|-|TRBD2
CASSDNERGAANTGELFF
TGTGCCAGCAGTGATAACGAGCGGGGGGCCGCGAACACCGGGGAGCTGTTTTTT
>TRBV27|TRBJ2-3|once|-
CASSLPGASDTQYF
TGTGCCAGCAGTTTACCAGGGGCGTCCGATACGCAGTATTTT
>TRBV5-5|TRBJ1-4|-|-
CASSLDYGRGPQTNEKLFF
TGTGCCAGCAGCTTGGATTATGGCAGGGGCCCCCAAACTAATGAAAAACTGTTTTTT
>TRBV6-2/TRBV6-3|TRBJ2-1|-|TRBD2
CASSYSDSVLAGSSYNEQFF
TGTGCCAGCAGTTACTCGGATTCAGTACTAGCGGGGAGCTCCTACAATGAGCAGTTCTTC
>TRBV25-1|TRBJ1-4|-|-
CASSDAGKNEKLFF
TGTGCCAGCAGTGATGCGGGGAAAAATGAAAAACTGTTTTTT
>TRBV29-1|TRBJ1-2|-|-
CSVDGGADDSNYGYTF
TGCAGCGTTGATGGGGGGGCGGATGATAGTAACTATGGCTACACCTTC
>TRBV2|TRBJ1-2|-|TRBD1
CASSEATNRGPSYGYTF
TGTGCCAGCAGTGAAGCCACTAACAGGGGGCCGAGTTATGGCTACACCTTC
>TRBV6-5|TRBJ2-2|-|-
CASSNRAGELFF
TGTGCCAGCAGTAACAGGGCCGGGGAGCTGTTTTTT
>TRBV5-8|TRBJ1-2|-|TRBD1
CASSATGTAYGYTF
TGTGCCAGCAGCGCAACCGGGACAGCCTATGGCTACACCTTC
>TRBV4-3|TRBJ1-2|-|-
CASSQGWGVTNYGYTF
TGCGCCAGCAGCCAAGGATGGGGGGTTACTAACTATGGCTACACCTTC
>TRBV5-1|TRBJ1-1|-|TRBD1
CASSLGWGQMNTEAFF
TGCGCCAGCAGCCTAGGGTGGGGACAGATGAACACTGAAGCTTTCTTT
>TRBV7-8|TRBJ2-3|-|TRBD2
CASSSLAGGIDTQYF
TGTGCCAGCAGCTCCTTAGCGGGGGGTATAGATACGCAGTATTTT
>TRBV7-3|TRBJ2-5|once|TRBD2
CASSPSSGGAGETQYF
TGTGCCAGCAGCCCCTCCAGCGGGGGGGCCGGTGAGACCCAGTACTTC
>TRBV6-1|TRBJ1-2|-|-
CASSESWQGYGYTF
TGTGCCAGCAGTGAAAGTTGGCAGGGCTATGGCTACACCTTC
>TRBV2|TRBJ2-5|-|TRBD2
CASRPGGEETQYF
TGTGCCAGCAGGCCCGGGGGGGAAGAGACCCAGTACTTC
>TRBV18|TRBJ1-1|-|-
CASSPRGGDTEAFF
TGTGCCAGCTCACCGCGGGGGGGTGACACTGAAGCTTTCTTT
>TRBV4-1|TRBJ2-7|-|-
CASSSLLTGSSYEQYF
TGCGCCAGCAGCTCCCTCCTAACAGGCAGCTCCTACGAGCAGTACTTC